This is a list of T cell receptor beta chains from one sample in a study of blood T cell repertoires in COVID-19. Profiled with immunoSEQ multiplex PCR; TCRdb holds only in-frame clones, not every one. Here the sample spans around 180,000 clones, approximately 87% being singletons. Sequencing used peripheral blood. The receptors derive from a man aged 65 to 85 with active or convalescent COVID-19. Each CDR3 is given with its conserved first and last residue. Fields, in order: J gene, clone size, V gene, D gene, CDR3 DNA, CDR3 protein. A D gene is named only where the DNA matches it firmly. The size entry is marked missing in some rows and otherwise reads once, few, many or a size class.

>TRBJ2-7|NA|TRBV19|NA
TGTGCCAGTAGTATTTGGGGAGGCGAGCAGTACTTC
CASSIWGGEQYF
>TRBJ1-3|NA|TRBV7-2|NA
TGTGCCAGCAACGTACCGAGCTCTGGAAACACCATATATTTT
CASNVPSSGNTIYF
>TRBJ1-1|NA|TRBV7-7|NA
TGTGCCAGCAGCGTCAGGGTAACCACTGAAGCTTTCTTT
CASSVRVTTEAFF
>TRBJ1-4|few|TRBV7-9|NA
TGTGCCAGCAGCTTTACAGGTTATGAAAAACTGTTTTTT
CASSFTGYEKLFF
>TRBJ1-5|NA|TRBV4-1|NA
TGCGCCAGCAGCCAAGATGCCGGGAGGTATAGCAATCAGCCCCAGCATTTT
CASSQDAGRYSNQPQHF
>TRBJ1-2|once|TRBV4-2|NA
TGTGCCAGCAGCCAACGGGGTGGATGGGAGGCAAGGGGCTACACCTTC
CASSQRGGWEARGYTF
>TRBJ2-7|once|TRBV11-2|NA
TGTGCCAGCAGCTTAGATATTCAGGCCGAGCAGTACTTC
CASSLDIQAEQYF
>TRBJ1-4|NA|TRBV29-1|TRBD1
TGCAGCGTGAATCCAGGGGGTAGAGGTGAAAAACTGTTTTTT
CSVNPGGRGEKLFF
>TRBJ1-2|few|TRBV5-5|NA
TGTGCCAGCAGCTGGGAAGACAGGACCCTCGGAGGCTACACCTTC
CASSWEDRTLGGYTF
>TRBJ1-2|NA|TRBV5-1|NA
TGCGCCAGCAGCCCTGGGGGGGTCAATGGCTACACCTTC
CASSPGGVNGYTF
>TRBJ2-3|NA|TRBV11-3|NA
TGTGCCAGCAGCTTAGGGCGGGGCACAGATACGCAGTATTTT
CASSLGRGTDTQYF
>TRBJ1-4|NA|TRBV2|TRBD1
TGTGCCAGCAGTGCCCGGACAGGGGGCTTCTCAACTAATGAAAAACTGTTTTTT
CASSARTGGFSTNEKLFF
>TRBJ1-5|NA|TRBV18|TRBD1
TGTGCCAGCTCACTATCCGGGACAGGGGGCAATCAGCCCCAGCATTTT
CASSLSGTGGNQPQHF
>TRBJ1-6|NA|TRBV7-9|TRBD1
TGTGCCAGCAGGTCCGGAGGTGGGACCGGGACAGGTAATTCACCCCTCCACTTT
CASRSGGGTGTGNSPLHF
>TRBJ2-3|NA|TRBV24-1|TRBD1
TGTGCCACCGCGCAGGGACAGGGGATAACAGATACGCAGTATTTT
CATAQGQGITDTQYF
>TRBJ2-1|NA|TRBV18|TRBD1
TGTGCCAGCTCCCCAGGGACAGGGTCTTACAATGAGCAGTTCTTC
CASSPGTGSYNEQFF
>TRBJ1-5|NA|TRBV5-1|NA
TGCGCCAGCAGCGCAGGGTATTGGGATCAGCCCCAGCATTTT
CASSAGYWDQPQHF
>TRBJ1-3|NA|TRBV2|TRBD1
TGTGCCAGCAGGGAGACGGGACAGTTTTTCGGAAACACCATATATTTT
CASRETGQFFGNTIYF
>TRBJ1-3|NA|TRBV6-5|TRBD1
TGTGCCAGCAGGACAGGGAGGAATAACGGAAACACCATATATTTT
CASRTGRNNGNTIYF
>TRBJ2-7|NA|TRBV19|NA
TGTGCCAGTAGTATAGACGCCCGGGGACTTTACGAGCAGTACTTC
CASSIDARGLYEQYF
>TRBJ2-3|NA|TRBV7-2|NA
TGTGCCAGCAGCTTACTCACAGATACGCAGTATTTT
CASSLLTDTQYF
>TRBJ2-7|NA|TRBV5-1|NA
TGCGCCAGCAGCTCTAATTACGAGCAGTACTTC
CASSSNYEQYF
>TRBJ2-7|NA|TRBV11-2|TRBD1
TGTGCCAGCAGCTTAGATCCGGCCGGGACAGAGACCTACGAGCAGTACTTC
CASSLDPAGTETYEQYF
>TRBJ2-7|once|TRBV4-1|TRBD1
TGCGCCAGCAGCCAGCCTGGGACAGGGAGGTACGAGCAGTACTTC
CASSQPGTGRYEQYF
>TRBJ1-1|once|TRBV6-5|TRBD1
TGTGCCAGCATCGAAACAGGGGGCAGATCTGAAGCTTTCTTT
CASIETGGRSEAFF
>TRBJ1-2|NA|TRBV3-1/TRBV3-2|NA
TGTGCCAGCAGCCGGGACGGGAGGTATGGCTACACCTTC
CASSRDGRYGYTF
>TRBJ1-6|NA|TRBV27|NA
TGTGCCAGCAGTGGCGCCGGGAGTAGCTCCTATAATTCACCCCTCCACTTT
CASSGAGSSSYNSPLHF
>TRBJ2-5|NA|TRBV25-1|TRBD2
TGTGCCAGCAGCCTTCCCGGGACTAGTTTGGAGACCCAGTACTTC
CASSLPGTSLETQYF
>TRBJ2-7|NA|TRBV6-5|NA
TGTGCCAGCAGTAAGGACCCGGGAAACTACGAGCAGTACTTC
CASSKDPGNYEQYF
>TRBJ2-1|NA|TRBV28|NA
TGTGCCACCATCCAGGGATGGCGGTACAATGAGCAGTTCTTC
CATIQGWRYNEQFF
>TRBJ2-2|NA|TRBV7-9|NA
TGTGCCAGCAGCTTAGTGTTCCAGTTATCAACCGGGGAGCTGTTTTTT
CASSLVFQLSTGELFF
>TRBJ2-3|NA|TRBV27|NA
TGTGCCAGCAGTTTCGCGAATACGCAGTATTTT
CASSFANTQYF
>TRBJ2-7|NA|TRBV15|TRBD1
TGTGCCACCAGGACAGGGGATCCGGGTGAGCAGTACTTC
CATRTGDPGEQYF